Each of the 28 T cell receptor beta chains below was sequenced from the same sample in a study of radiotherapy plus CTLA-4 blockade in lung cancer. The data were produced by immunoSEQ multiplex PCR, yet TCRdb's version contains in-frame clones alone and is incomplete. The table shows approximately 52,000 clones, with approximately 80% occurring only once. Sample: peripheral blood, taken from a patient treated with radiotherapy plus ipilimumab. The receptor source for this set is a human donor with non-small cell lung cancer whose response to radiotherapy plus ipilimumab could not be evaluated.

The genes are TRBV19 and TRBJ2-1, with 16 bases aligning to TRBD2. V dropped 6 bases and J dropped 3; count of bases not matched to a gene: 8. The CDR3 consists of 18 residues. CDR1 and CDR2 from the germline V gene are LNHDA and SQIVND (reference sequence). CDR3 protein: CASRQPGLAGGLYNEQFF. The CDR3 DNA follows: TGTGCCAGTAGGCAACCGGGACTAGCGGGGGGGCTCTACAATGAGCAGTTCTTC.

The rearrangement uses TRBV6-4 and TRBJ1-1, with 8 bases aligning to TRBD1. V shed 6 bases, J shed 3 bases, and the junction held 24 bases outside the gene matches. Germline V gene data show CDR1 as MRHNA and CDR2 as SNTAGT. The CDR3 has 20 residues. In nucleotides, the CDR3 is TGTGCCAGCAGCCCACCCTGGGGGACAAGGACAGGGCGGCGGTACACTGAAGCTTTCTTT. Translated, it gives CASSPPWGTRTGRRYTEAFF.

V usage is TRBV19 and J usage is TRBJ2-1, with 8 bases fitting TRBD2. This CDR3 has 15 residues. The germline V gene has CDR1 LNHDA and CDR2 SQIVND (reference sequence). After removal of 11 bases from V and 11 bases from J, the junction contained 20 bases not matched to a gene. The CDR3 bases are TGTGCCGCCAAGCCTAGCGGGCCTCTTCAGGCTCAGCAGTTCTTC. This codes for CAAKPSGPLQAQQFF.

The chain uses TRBV7-8 and TRBJ2-1; the match to TRBD2 covers 10 bases. CDR1 is SGHVS, CDR2 FQNEAQ, per germline. The CDR3 contains 15 residues. V gave up 6 bases and J gave up 2 bases; unmatched junction bases: 4. Here the CDR3 reads CASRYTSGAYNEQFF. CDR3 bases: TGTGCCAGCAGGTACACTAGCGGGGCCTACAATGAGCAGTTCTTC.

The chain has TRBV7-2 and TRBJ2-5; perhaps TRBD2 as D (7 bases). The V end was cut by 2 bases, the J end by 4 bases, with 11 bases between. The CDR3 loop spans 14 amino acids. Germline V lookup: CDR1 SGHTA, CDR2 FQGNSA. The DNA for the CDR3 is TGTGCCAGCAGCTTAAGGGGGGGAGGAGAGACCCAGTACTTC. Encoded protein: CASSLRGGGETQYF.

The rearrangement links TRBV7-9 to TRBJ1-6, with D possibly TRBD1 on 6 matching bases. CDR3 length: 14 amino acids. V was trimmed by 2 bases and J by 10 bases, leaving 12 bases between them. Germline lookup yields CDR1 SEHNR and CDR2 FQNEAQ (reference sequence). The CDR3 protein is CASSLQAGESPLHF. In DNA form, the CDR3 reads TGTGCCAGCAGCTTACAGGCAGGGGAATCACCCCTCCACTTT.

The chain has TRBV7-9 and TRBJ1-6; a possible D gene is TRBD1 (6 bases). This CDR3 has 14 amino acids. The germline V gene has CDR1 SEHNR and CDR2 FQNEAQ (reference sequence). V lost 2 bases, J lost 6 bases, and 8 bases lay in between. CDR3 residues: CASSLIGGNSPLHF. The CDR3 DNA follows: TGTGCCAGCAGCTTAATAGGGGGTAATTCACCCCTCCACTTT.

CDR3 amino acids: CASRPTGEASTDTQYF. In nucleotides, the CDR3 is TGTGCCAGCAGACCGACAGGGGAAGCTAGCACAGATACGCAGTATTTT. The chain joins TRBV5-6 to TRBJ2-3; 8 nucleotides match TRBD1. V trimming: 5 bases; J trimming: 0 bases; junction bases outside the gene matches: 8. CDR1 and CDR2 from the germline V gene are SGHDT and YYEEEE. The CDR3 is 16 amino acids.

The V gene is TRBV7-9, the J gene TRBJ1-2; the D is unclear. The germline V gene has CDR1 SEHNR and CDR2 FQNEAQ (reference sequence). The CDR3 spans 12 residues. The V gene lost 5 bases and the J gene lost 2 bases, with 6 bases spanning the gap. The CDR3 reads CASSGENYGYTF. In DNA, the CDR3 is TGTGCCAGCAGCGGAGAGAACTATGGCTACACCTTC.

The J gene is TRBJ1-4, the V gene TRBV28; 11 nucleotides match TRBD1. Germline V CDR1 and CDR2: MDHEN, SYDVKM. This CDR3 has 17 residues. Germline trimming cut 2 bases from V and 2 bases from J; bases unmatched to any gene: 4. CDR3 nucleotide sequence: TGTGCCAGCAGTTTAAGCGGACAGGGGGCCACTAATGAAAAACTGTTTTTT. Encoded protein: CASSLSGQGATNEKLFF.

V is TRBV7-8 and J is TRBJ1-2; a weak D match, TRBD1 (5 bases). Germline-derived CDR1 and CDR2 are SGHVS and FQNEAQ. This CDR3 contains 15 residues. V lost 0 bases and J 4 bases, leaving 12 bases between the germline ends. DNA for the CDR3: TGTGCCAGCAGCTTAGCGCCGGGGGACGCCTATGGCTACACCTTC. Residues: CASSLAPGDAYGYTF.

This sequence joins TRBV27 and TRBJ1-2, with 11 bases fitting TRBD1. The germline gives CDR1 MNHEY, CDR2 SMNVEV (reference sequence). The ends lost 5 bases at V and 8 bases at J; junction bases unmatched: 7. The CDR3 is 14 residues long. The CDR3 region has the DNA TGTGCCAGCAGTGCTTGGGACAGGGGGTCCGGCTACACCTTC. Its translation is CASSAWDRGSGYTF.

This clone was found once. V and J are TRBV9 and TRBJ1-3; TRBD1 aligns across 7 bases. The V gene end was trimmed by 2 bases and the J gene end by 0 bases; junction bases not matched to a gene: 5. Germline CDR1 is SGDLS and CDR2 is YYNGEE. The CDR3 totals 16 residues. CDR3 in amino acids: CASSVGGTASGNTIYF. The CDR3 DNA follows: TGTGCCAGCAGCGTGGGTGGGACAGCCTCTGGAAACACCATATATTTT. The full variable domain, in which reference TRBV9 and TRBJ1-3 provide the parts outside the CDR3, is DSGVTQTPKHLITATGQRVTLRCSPRSGDLSVYWYQQSLDQGLQFLIQYYNGEERAKGNILERFSAQQFPDLHSELNLSSLELGDSALYFCASSVGGTASGNTIYFGEGSWLTVV.

This chain links TRBV7-2 with TRBJ2-7, with TRBD2 matching over 9 bases. The CDR3 is 15 residues long. After removal of 4 bases from V and 2 bases from J, the junction contained 6 bases not matched to a gene. Germline CDR1 SGHTA, CDR2 FQGNSA. CDR3 amino acids: CASSSSGVSPYEQYF. CDR3 bases: TGTGCCAGCAGCTCTAGCGGGGTCTCCCCCTACGAGCAGTACTTC. Variable domain in full (rest from reference TRBV7-2 and TRBJ2-7): GAGVSQSPSNKVTEKGKDVELRCDPISGHTALYWYRQSLGQGLEFLIYFQGNSAPDKSGLPSDRFSAERTGGSVSTLTIQRTQQEDSAVYLCASSSSGVSPYEQYFGPGTRLTVT.

The chain joins TRBV5-1 to TRBJ1-2; 9 bases are a match to TRBD1. V trimming: 4 bases; J trimming: 4 bases; junction bases outside the gene matches: 5. Germline values: CDR1 SGHRS, CDR2 YFSETQ. The CDR3 runs to 14 residues. Here the CDR3 reads CASSQTGQGYGYTF. The CDR3 nucleotides are TGCGCCAGCAGCCAGACGGGACAGGGCTATGGCTACACCTTC.

This sequence joins TRBV18 and TRBJ1-5; 9 positions match TRBD1. J lost 4 bases, V lost 6 bases, and 19 bases had no gene match. Germline V gene data show CDR1 as KGHSH and CDR2 as LQKENI. The CDR3 consists of 19 residues. The CDR3 DNA reads as TGTGCCAGCTCCCGATCACCCTACCCGACAGGGGGAGGTAATCAGCCCCAGCATTTT. This sequence encodes CASSRSPYPTGGGNQPQHF.

V is TRBV27 and J is TRBJ2-1, with D possibly being TRBD2 (6 bases). CDR1 is MNHEY, CDR2 SMNVEV, per germline (reference sequence). The V end lost 3 bases, the J end lost 0 bases, and 21 bases lay between the germline ends. The CDR3 runs to 19 residues. DNA for the CDR3: TGTGCCAGCAGTTTCCTGCTCCTTAACGCGGGGAGCTCCTACAATGAGCAGTTCTTC. Amino acid sequence: CASSFLLLNAGSSYNEQFF.

This clone appeared a few times. The chain's CDR3 is CASSVHDGGAEEQYF. The CDR3 DNA follows: TGTGCCAGCAGCGTCCACGACGGGGGGGCGGAGGAGCAGTACTTC. V is TRBV7-3 and J is TRBJ2-5; the match to TRBD2 covers 8 bases. The CDR3 is made up of 15 amino acids. V lost 5 bases to trimming and J lost 11 bases; unmatched junction nucleotides: 16. Per germline, CDR1 SGHTA and CDR2 FQGTGA.

The DNA for the CDR3 is TGTGCCAGCAGGGGAGGGACAGGGAAGTTTTACGAGCAGTACTTC. Residues: CASRGGTGKFYEQYF. The V gene is TRBV6-4, the J gene TRBJ2-7, with 9 bases aligning to TRBD1. Germline-derived CDR1 and CDR2 are MRHNA and SNTAGT. This CDR3 region has 15 residues. V gave up 6 bases and J gave up 4 bases; unmatched junction bases: 10.

The rearrangement joins TRBV4-3 to TRBJ2-2; 10 positions agree with TRBD2. The CDR3 is 17 residues long. Germline V gene data show CDR1 as LGHNA and CDR2 as YSLEER. Trimming cost V 0 bases and J 1 base; bases outside gene matches: 2. The CDR3 reads CASSQEVAGGNTGELFF. The CDR3 DNA sequence: TGCGCCAGCAGCCAAGAAGTAGCGGGAGGGAACACCGGGGAGCTGTTTTTT.

This CDR3 is CASSVNEQYF. In nucleotides, the CDR3 is TGTGCCAGCAGTGTAAACGAGCAGTACTTC. The V call is TRBV2, the J call TRBJ2-7; D gene ambiguous. V lost 4 bases, J lost 5 bases, and 3 bases lay in between. The CDR3 is 10 residues long. Germline V gene data show CDR1 as SNHLY and CDR2 as FYNNEI.

This clone was observed at least ten times. This chain connects TRBV7-8 to TRBJ1-1; the D is unclear. Trimming left V 1 base short and J 4 bases short, with 4 bases between. This CDR3 has 12 residues. The germline V gene has CDR1 SGHVS and CDR2 FQNEAQ. As DNA, the CDR3 is TGTGCCAGCAGCTTAGAGAGCACTGAAGCTTTCTTT. This translates into CASSLESTEAFF.

V usage is TRBV28 and J usage is TRBJ2-7; perhaps TRBD1 as D (5 bases). The CDR3 length is 12 residues. Trimming took off 6 bases at V and 4 bases at J, with 10 bases between the two ends. Per germline, CDR1 MDHEN and CDR2 SYDVKM. In DNA, the CDR3 is TGTGCCAGCAGCCCGGACAAGTACGAGCAGTACTTC. It encodes CASSPDKYEQYF.

In this sample, this clone turned up a few times. The rearrangement uses TRBV2 and TRBJ1-3, with D possibly matching TRBD1 (5 bases). Germline V lookup: CDR1 SNHLY, CDR2 FYNNEI. Trimming cost V 5 bases and J 3 bases, with 17 bases left between them. This CDR3 comprises 16 residues. The CDR3, as DNA: TGTGCCAGCAGTCAGTATGGACCAGGGCTTGGAAACACCATATATTTT. Residues: CASSQYGPGLGNTIYF.

This clone came up a few times. The chain recombines TRBV7-8 with TRBJ2-2; TRBD2 might be the D (6 bases). Trimming shortened V by 4 bases and J by 1 base, and 10 bases separated the two germline ends. Germline V gene data show CDR1 as SGHVS and CDR2 as FQNEAQ. CDR3 length equals 15 residues. CDR3 nucleotides: TGTGCCAGCAGCTGGACGGGAGTGAACACCGGGGAGCTGTTTTTT. Translation gives CASSWTGVNTGELFF.

The CDR3 region has the DNA TGTGCCAGCAGCCTTAGCGCCGGGAGAGCCTACGAGCAGTACTTC. This gives the protein CASSLSAGRAYEQYF. This chain joins TRBV7-9 and TRBJ2-7; the D gene is possibly TRBD2 (6 bases). This CDR3 contains 15 residues. V lost 5 bases and J lost 2, with 16 bases in between. CDR1 is SEHNR and CDR2 is FQNEAQ in the germline V gene (reference sequence). Full variable domain (rest looked up from reference TRBV7-9 and TRBJ2-7): DTGVSQNPRHKITKRGQNVTFRCDPISEHNRLYWYRQTLGQGPEFLTYFQNEAQLEKSRLLSDRFSAERPKGSFSTLEIQRTEQGDSAMYLCASSLSAGRAYEQYFGPGTRLTVT.

The table lists this clone with a count of one. V usage is TRBV9 and J usage is TRBJ2-7; D might be TRBD2 (5 bases). Trimming removed 0 bases from V and 7 bases from J, with 11 bases in between. This CDR3 has 13 amino acids. The germline V gene has CDR1 SGDLS and CDR2 YYNGEE. The DNA for the CDR3 is TGTGCCAGCAGCGTAGATTTCACGGGGGAGCAGTACTTC. Translating gives CASSVDFTGEQYF.

As to this clone: The junction departs from the called germline gene at one end, perhaps through a read error. The sample carries other DNA sequences with the same CDR3. J is TRBJ1-6 and V is TRBV18, with a weak D call TRBD1 (6 bases). The CDR3 loop spans 16 amino acids. Germline V gene lookup returns CDR1 KGHSH and CDR2 LQKENI. CDR3 coding DNA: TGTGCCAGCTCACTGACAGGCCCACCCTATAATTCCCCCCTCCACTTT. It codes for CASSLTGPPYNSPLHF.